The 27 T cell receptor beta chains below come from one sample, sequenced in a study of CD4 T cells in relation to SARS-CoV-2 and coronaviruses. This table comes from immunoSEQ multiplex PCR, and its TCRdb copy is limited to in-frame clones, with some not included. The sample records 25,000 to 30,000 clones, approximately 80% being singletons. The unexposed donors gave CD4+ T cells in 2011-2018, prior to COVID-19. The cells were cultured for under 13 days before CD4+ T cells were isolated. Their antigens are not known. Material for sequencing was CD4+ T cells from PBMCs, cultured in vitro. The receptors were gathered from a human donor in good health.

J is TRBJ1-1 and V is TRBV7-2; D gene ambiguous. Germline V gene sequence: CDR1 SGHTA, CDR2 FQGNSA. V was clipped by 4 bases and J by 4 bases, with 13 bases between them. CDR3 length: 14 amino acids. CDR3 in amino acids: CASSSMPGLTEAFF. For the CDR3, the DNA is TGTGCCAGCAGCTCAATGCCAGGTCTCACTGAAGCTTTCTTT.

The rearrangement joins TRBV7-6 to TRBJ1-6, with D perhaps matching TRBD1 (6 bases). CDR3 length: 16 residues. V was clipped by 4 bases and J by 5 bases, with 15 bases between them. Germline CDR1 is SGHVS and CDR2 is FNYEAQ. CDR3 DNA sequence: TGTGCCAGCAGCTCATCTCAGGGGAGGGATAATTCACCCCTCCACTTT. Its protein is CASSSSQGRDNSPLHF.

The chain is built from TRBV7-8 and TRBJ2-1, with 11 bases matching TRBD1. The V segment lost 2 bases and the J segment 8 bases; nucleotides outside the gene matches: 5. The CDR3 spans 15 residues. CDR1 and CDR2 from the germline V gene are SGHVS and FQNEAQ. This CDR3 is CASSLRGQGADEQFF. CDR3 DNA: TGTGCCAGCAGCTTAAGAGGACAGGGGGCGGATGAGCAGTTCTTC.

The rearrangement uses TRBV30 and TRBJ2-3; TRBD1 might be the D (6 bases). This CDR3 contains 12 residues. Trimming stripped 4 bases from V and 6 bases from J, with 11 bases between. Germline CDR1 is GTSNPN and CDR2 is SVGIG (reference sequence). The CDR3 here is CAWKDSGDTQYF. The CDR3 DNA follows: TGTGCCTGGAAGGACAGCGGCGATACGCAGTATTTT.

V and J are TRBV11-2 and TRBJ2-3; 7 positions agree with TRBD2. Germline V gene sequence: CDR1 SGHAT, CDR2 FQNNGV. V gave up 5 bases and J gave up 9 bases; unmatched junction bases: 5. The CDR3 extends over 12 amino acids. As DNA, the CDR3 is TGTGCCAGCAGCACCCAGCGGGGAACGCAGTATTTT. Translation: CASSTQRGTQYF.

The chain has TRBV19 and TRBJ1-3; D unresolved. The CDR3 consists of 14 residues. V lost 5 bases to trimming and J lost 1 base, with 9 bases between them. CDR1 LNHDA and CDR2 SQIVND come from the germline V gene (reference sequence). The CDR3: CASSDSESGNTIYF. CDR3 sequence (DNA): TGTGCCAGTAGTGACTCGGAGTCTGGAAACACCATATATTTT.

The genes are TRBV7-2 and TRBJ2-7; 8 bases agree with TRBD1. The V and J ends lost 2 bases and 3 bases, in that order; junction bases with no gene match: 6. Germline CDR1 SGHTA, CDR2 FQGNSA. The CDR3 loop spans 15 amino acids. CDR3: CASSLTSGQGYEQYF. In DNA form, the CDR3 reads TGTGCCAGCAGCTTAACGTCAGGACAGGGCTACGAGCAGTACTTC.

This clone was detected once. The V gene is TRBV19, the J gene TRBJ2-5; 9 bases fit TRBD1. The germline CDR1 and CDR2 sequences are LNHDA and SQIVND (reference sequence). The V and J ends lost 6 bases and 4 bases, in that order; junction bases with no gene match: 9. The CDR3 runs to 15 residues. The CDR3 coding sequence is TGTGCCAGTAGGGGAGCAACAGGGGGCCTAGAGACCCAGTACTTC. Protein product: CASRGATGGLETQYF. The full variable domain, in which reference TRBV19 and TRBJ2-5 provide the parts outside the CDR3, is DGGITQSPKYLFRKEGQNVTLSCEQNLNHDAMYWYRQDPGQGLRLIYYSQIVNDFQKGDIAEGYSVSREKKESFPLTVTSAQKNPTAFYLCASRGATGGLETQYFGPGTRLLVL.

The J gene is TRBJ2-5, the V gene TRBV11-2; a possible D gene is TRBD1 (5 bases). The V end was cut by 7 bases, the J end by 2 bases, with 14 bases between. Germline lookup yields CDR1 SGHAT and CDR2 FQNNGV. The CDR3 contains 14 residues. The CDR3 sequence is CASKTGHSQETQYF. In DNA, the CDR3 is TGTGCCAGCAAAACAGGACACTCTCAAGAGACCCAGTACTTC.

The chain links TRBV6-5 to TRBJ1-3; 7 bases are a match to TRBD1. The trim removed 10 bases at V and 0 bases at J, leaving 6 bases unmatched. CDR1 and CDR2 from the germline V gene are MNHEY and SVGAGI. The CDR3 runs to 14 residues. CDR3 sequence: CATMRGHSGNTIYF. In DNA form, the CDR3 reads TGTGCCACCATGAGGGGGCACTCTGGAAACACCATATATTTT.

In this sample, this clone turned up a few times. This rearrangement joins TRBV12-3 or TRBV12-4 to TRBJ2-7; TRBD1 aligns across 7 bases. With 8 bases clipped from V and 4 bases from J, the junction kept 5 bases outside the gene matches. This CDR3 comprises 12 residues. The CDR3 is CASQKQGYEQYF. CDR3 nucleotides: TGTGCCAGCCAAAAACAGGGGTACGAGCAGTACTTC.

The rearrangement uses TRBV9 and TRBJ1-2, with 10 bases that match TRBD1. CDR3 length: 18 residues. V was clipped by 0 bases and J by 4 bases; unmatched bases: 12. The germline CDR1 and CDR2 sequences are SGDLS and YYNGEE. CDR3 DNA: TGTGCCAGCAGCGTAGGAGCCGGGACAGGGGCTTCTATCTATGGCTACACCTTC. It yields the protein CASSVGAGTGASIYGYTF.

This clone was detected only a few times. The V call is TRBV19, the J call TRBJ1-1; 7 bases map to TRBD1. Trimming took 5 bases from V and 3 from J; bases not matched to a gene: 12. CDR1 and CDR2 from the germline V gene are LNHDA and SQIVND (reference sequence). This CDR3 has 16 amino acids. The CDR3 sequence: CASSLWTGRKDTEAFF. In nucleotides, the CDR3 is TGTGCCAGTAGTCTCTGGACAGGACGGAAGGACACTGAAGCTTTCTTT.

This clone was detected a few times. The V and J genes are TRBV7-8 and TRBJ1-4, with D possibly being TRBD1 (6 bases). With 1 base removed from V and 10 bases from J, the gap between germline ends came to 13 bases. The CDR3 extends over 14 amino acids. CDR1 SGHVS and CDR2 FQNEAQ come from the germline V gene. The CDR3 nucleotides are TGTGCCAGCAGCTTAGACAGGGCAGCAAGAAAACTGTTTTTT. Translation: CASSLDRAARKLFF.

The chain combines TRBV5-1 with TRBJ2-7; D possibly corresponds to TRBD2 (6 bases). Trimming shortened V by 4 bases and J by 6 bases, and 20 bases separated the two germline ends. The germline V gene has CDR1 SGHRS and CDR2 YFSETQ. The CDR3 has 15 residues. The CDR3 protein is CASSPGSGRELEQYF. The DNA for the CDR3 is TGCGCCAGCAGCCCCGGAAGTGGTCGGGAGCTCGAGCAGTACTTC.

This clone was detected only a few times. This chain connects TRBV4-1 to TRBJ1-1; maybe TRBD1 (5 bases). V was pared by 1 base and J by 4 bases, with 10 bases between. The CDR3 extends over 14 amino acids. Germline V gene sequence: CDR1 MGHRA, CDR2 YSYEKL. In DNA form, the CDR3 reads TGCGCCAGCAGCCAAGGATTCGGGGGCACTGAAGCTTTCTTT. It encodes CASSQGFGGTEAFF.

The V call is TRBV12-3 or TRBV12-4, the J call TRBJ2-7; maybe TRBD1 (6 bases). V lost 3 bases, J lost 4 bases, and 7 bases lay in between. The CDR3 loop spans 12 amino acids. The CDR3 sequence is CASSFQGYEQYF. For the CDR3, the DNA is TGTGCCAGCAGTTTTCAGGGGTACGAGCAGTACTTC.

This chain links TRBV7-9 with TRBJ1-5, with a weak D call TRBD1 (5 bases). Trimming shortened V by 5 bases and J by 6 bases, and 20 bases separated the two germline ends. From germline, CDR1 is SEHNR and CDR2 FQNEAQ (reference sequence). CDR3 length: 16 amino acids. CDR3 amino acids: CASSKTGTYSSQPQHF. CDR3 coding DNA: TGTGCCAGCAGCAAGACCGGGACTTATAGTAGTCAGCCCCAGCATTTT.

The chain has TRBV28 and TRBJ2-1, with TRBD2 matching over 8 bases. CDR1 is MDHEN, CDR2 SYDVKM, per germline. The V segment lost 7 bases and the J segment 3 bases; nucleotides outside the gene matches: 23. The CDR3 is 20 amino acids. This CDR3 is CASNLPPPGKGSGSYNEQFF. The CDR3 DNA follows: TGTGCCAGCAACCTACCTCCCCCAGGGAAGGGGAGCGGGAGCTACAATGAGCAGTTCTTC.

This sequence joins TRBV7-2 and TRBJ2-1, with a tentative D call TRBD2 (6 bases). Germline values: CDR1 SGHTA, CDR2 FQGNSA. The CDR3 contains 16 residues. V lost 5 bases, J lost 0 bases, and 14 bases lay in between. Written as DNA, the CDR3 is TGTGCCAGCAGCCGGGGACTCTCCAGCTCCTACAATGAGCAGTTCTTC. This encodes CASSRGLSSSYNEQFF.

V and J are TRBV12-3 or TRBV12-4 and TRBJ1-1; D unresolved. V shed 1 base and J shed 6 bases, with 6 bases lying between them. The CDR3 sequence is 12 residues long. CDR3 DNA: TGTGCCAGCAGTTTAGGTGGGGCTGAAGCTTTCTTT. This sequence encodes CASSLGGAEAFF.

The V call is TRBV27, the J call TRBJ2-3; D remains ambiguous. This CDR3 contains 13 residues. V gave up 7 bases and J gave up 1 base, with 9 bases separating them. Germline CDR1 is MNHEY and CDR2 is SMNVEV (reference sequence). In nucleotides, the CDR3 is TGTGCCAGCAATAGAAGGGGCACAGATACGCAGTATTTT. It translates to CASNRRGTDTQYF.

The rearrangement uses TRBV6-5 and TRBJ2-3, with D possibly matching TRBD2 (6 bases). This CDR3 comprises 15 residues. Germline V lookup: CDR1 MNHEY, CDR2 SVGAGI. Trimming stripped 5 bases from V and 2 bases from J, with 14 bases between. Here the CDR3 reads CASSPGELVTDTQYF. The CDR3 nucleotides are TGTGCCAGCAGTCCGGGGGAGCTGGTCACAGATACGCAGTATTTT.

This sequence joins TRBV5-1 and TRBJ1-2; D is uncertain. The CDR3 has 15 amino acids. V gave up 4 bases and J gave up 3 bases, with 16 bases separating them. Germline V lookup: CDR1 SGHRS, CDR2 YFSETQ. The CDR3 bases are TGCGCCAGCAGCACGACCGACTTTGGAGACTATGGCTACACCTTC. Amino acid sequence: CASSTTDFGDYGYTF.

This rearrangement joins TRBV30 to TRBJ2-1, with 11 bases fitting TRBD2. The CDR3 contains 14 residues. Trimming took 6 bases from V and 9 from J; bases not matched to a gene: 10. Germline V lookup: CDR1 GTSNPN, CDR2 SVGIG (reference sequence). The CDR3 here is CACQLAGVIGEQFF. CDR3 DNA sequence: TGTGCCTGCCAACTAGCGGGAGTAATCGGTGAGCAGTTCTTC. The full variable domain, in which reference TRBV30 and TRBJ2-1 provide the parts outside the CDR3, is SQTIHQWPATLVQPVGSPLSLECTVEGTSNPNLYWYRQAAGRGLQLLFYSVGIGQISSEVPQNLSASRPQDRQFILSSKKLLLSDSGFYLCACQLAGVIGEQFFGPGTRLTVL.

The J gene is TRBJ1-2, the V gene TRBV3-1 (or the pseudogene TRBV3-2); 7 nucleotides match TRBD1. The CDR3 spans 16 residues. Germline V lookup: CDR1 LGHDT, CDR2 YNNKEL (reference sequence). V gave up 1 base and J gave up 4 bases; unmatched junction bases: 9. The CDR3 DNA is TGTGCCAGCAGCCAAGCGACAGGGTCCCTTGCCTATGGCTACACCTTC. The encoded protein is CASSQATGSLAYGYTF.

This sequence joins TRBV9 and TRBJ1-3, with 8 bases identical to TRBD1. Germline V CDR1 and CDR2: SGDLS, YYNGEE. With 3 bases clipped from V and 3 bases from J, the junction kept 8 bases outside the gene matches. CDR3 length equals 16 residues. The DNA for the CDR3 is TGTGCCAGCAGCGGGGCAGGGGGCGCGAGTGGAAACACCATATATTTT. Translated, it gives CASSGAGGASGNTIYF.